What follows are 18 T cell receptor beta chains derived from one specimen sequenced in a study of technical replicates of blood from several donors. Only in-frame clones appear in the TCRdb table, and some are missing; sequencing was by immunoSEQ multiplex PCR. The sample shows 99,000 or so clones, approximately 95% of them seen only once. Material for sequencing was T cells isolated from PBMCs. The receptors stem from a human donor in good health.

This chain uses TRBV4-1 with TRBJ2-3, with 9 bases lining up with TRBD1. Germline values: CDR1 MGHRA, CDR2 YSYEKL. The CDR3 loop spans 16 amino acids. J gave up 3 bases and V 4 bases, and 8 bases lay outside the gene matches. The CDR3 here is CASSPRRGQGTDTQYF. The CDR3 DNA is TGCGCCAGCAGCCCCCGGCGCGGACAGGGGACAGATACGCAGTATTTT.

The chain recombines TRBV19 with TRBJ2-3; 9 positions agree with TRBD1. There are 13 residues in the CDR3. Looked up from germline, CDR1 is LNHDA and CDR2 is SQIVND (reference sequence). J gave up 2 bases and V 9 bases, and 3 bases lay outside the gene matches. CDR3 sequence reads: CASGQGHTDTQYF. CDR3 nucleotides: TGTGCCAGCGGACAGGGGCACACAGATACGCAGTATTTT.

This sequence joins TRBV23-1 and TRBJ1-3, with a tentative D call TRBD1 (5 bases). TRBV23-1 is an ORF, and what it does is uncertain. Trimming removed 6 bases from V and 1 base from J, with 13 bases in between. This CDR3 is 15 amino acids long. Written as DNA, the CDR3 is TGCGCCAGCAGGGGGGAGGAGGGGTCTGGAAACACCATATATTTT. This encodes CASRGEEGSGNTIYF.

This chain links TRBV5-4 with TRBJ2-5, with TRBD2 as a possible D gene (6 bases). This CDR3 has 13 amino acids. Germline V gene lookup returns CDR1 SGHNT and CDR2 YYREEE (reference sequence). Trimming took 1 base from V and 2 from J, leaving 6 bases between them. The CDR3 DNA reads as TGTGCCAGCAGCTTGCGGGAGCAAGAGACCCAGTACTTC. This sequence encodes CASSLREQETQYF.

The chain combines TRBV10-3 with TRBJ2-1; 12 bases match TRBD1. There are 19 residues in the CDR3. Looked up from germline, CDR1 is ENHRY and CDR2 is SYGVKD. The junction had 10 bases not matched to a gene; V was cut back by 0 bases and J by 4 bases. The CDR3 region has the DNA TGTGCCATCAGTGAGTCAGATGGGACAGGGGGCCTCTTTTACAATGAGCAGTTCTTC. This encodes CAISESDGTGGLFYNEQFF.

V is TRBV6-6 and J is TRBJ2-2, with D unclear. The CDR3 spans 14 residues. Germline loops: CDR1 MNHNY, CDR2 SVGAGI (reference sequence). V dropped 2 bases and J dropped 6 bases, with 10 bases sitting between them. This CDR3 is CASSYAVAPGELFF. The CDR3 DNA is TGTGCCAGCAGTTACGCCGTAGCCCCCGGGGAGCTGTTTTTT.

The chain recombines TRBV29-1 with TRBJ2-2; D remains unclear. V lost 1 base and J lost 1, with 7 bases in between. The CDR3 is 14 residues long. The germline gives CDR1 SQVTM, CDR2 ANQGSEA. The CDR3 spells CSVEVQKNTGELFF. For the CDR3, the DNA is TGCAGCGTTGAAGTACAGAAGAACACCGGGGAGCTGTTTTTT.

The chain recombines TRBV5-4 with TRBJ2-2, with D possibly TRBD1 on 8 matching bases. Germline V gene data show CDR1 as SGHNT and CDR2 as YYREEE (reference sequence). With 7 bases removed from V and 2 bases from J, the gap between germline ends came to 15 bases. There are 15 residues in the CDR3. CDR3 sequence (DNA): TGTGCCAGCTACAGGGGGGGGGCCAACACCGGGGAGCTGTTTTTT. This encodes CASYRGGANTGELFF.

This chain connects TRBV11-2 to TRBJ2-7; D may be TRBD2 (5 bases). V was clipped by 1 base and J by 7 bases, with 17 bases between them. The CDR3 loop spans 15 amino acids. In germline, CDR1 is SGHAT, CDR2 FQNNGV. The CDR3 coding sequence is TGTGCCAGCAGCTTAGCTCACGGGGATCTACGGGAGCAGTACTTC. Translating gives CASSLAHGDLREQYF.

This sequence joins TRBV28 and TRBJ2-3; D possibly corresponds to TRBD1 (5 bases). The CDR3 has 14 amino acids. From germline, CDR1 is MDHEN and CDR2 SYDVKM. Trimming pared 3 bases from V and 1 base from J, leaving 8 bases between. CDR3 loop: CASSLPGRTDTQYF. As DNA, the CDR3 is TGTGCCAGCAGTTTGCCAGGGCGCACAGATACGCAGTATTTT.

J is TRBJ2-2 and V is TRBV27; 11 bases line up with TRBD1. Germline CDR1 MNHEY, CDR2 SMNVEV (reference sequence). CDR3 length equals 17 residues. The J segment lost 1 base and the V segment lost 4 bases, leaving 5 bases of the junction unmatched. The DNA for the CDR3 is TGTGCCAGCAGTTGGACAGGGGGCAGCTTGAACACCGGGGAGCTGTTTTTT. Protein product: CASSWTGGSLNTGELFF.

This sequence joins TRBV5-6 and TRBJ1-3; 9 nucleotides align to TRBD1. V shed 4 bases, J shed 3 bases, and the junction held 8 bases outside the gene matches. The CDR3 consists of 16 residues. The germline V gene has CDR1 SGHDT and CDR2 YYEEEE. The CDR3 DNA sequence: TGTGCCAGCAGCGGGGGGACAGGGAGCTTTGGAAACACCATATATTTT. Its translation: CASSGGTGSFGNTIYF.

This clone has a single count. The rearrangement uses TRBV19 and TRBJ1-1; no clear D. CDR1 and CDR2 from the germline V gene are LNHDA and SQIVND (reference sequence). The V end was cut by 4 bases, the J end by 1 base, with 16 bases between. The CDR3 loop spans 16 amino acids. CDR3 in DNA: TGTGCCAGTAGTAGTGCGGGAGGAGCCGGGAACACTGAAGCTTTCTTT. As protein: CASSSAGGAGNTEAFF.

The chain carries TRBV2 and TRBJ2-2; 12 bases match TRBD2. V gave up 1 base and J gave up 4 bases; unmatched junction bases: 7. The CDR3 runs 18 residues. Germline V gene sequence: CDR1 SNHLY, CDR2 FYNNEI. CDR3 sequence: CASSEGLAGGHGTGELFF. CDR3 in DNA: TGTGCCAGCAGTGAAGGGCTAGCGGGGGGGCATGGCACCGGGGAGCTGTTTTTT.

The chain recombines TRBV7-9 with TRBJ1-2; D uncertain. The V gene's germline CDR1 is SEHNR and CDR2 FQNEAQ (reference sequence). V gave up 8 bases and J gave up 2 bases, with 12 bases separating them. This CDR3 has 13 residues. The CDR3 sequence: CASARGGNYGYTF. The CDR3 bases are TGTGCCAGCGCAAGAGGAGGAAACTATGGCTACACCTTC.

The CDR3 sequence: CASSERGGKGQGESFSSGANVLTF. The CDR3 coding sequence is TGTGCCAGCAGCGAGAGAGGAGGCAAGGGACAGGGGGAATCATTCTCCTCTGGGGCCAACGTCCTGACTTTC. The rearrangement joins TRBV9 to TRBJ2-6, with TRBD1 matching 11 bases. The junction had 23 bases not matched to a gene; V was cut back by 3 bases and J by 0 bases. The CDR3 totals 24 residues. Germline V lookup: CDR1 SGDLS, CDR2 YYNGEE.

Here the CDR3 DNA reads TGTGCCACCCGCCAGGGGCCTGGCTACACCTTC. This encodes CATRQGPGYTF. The chain recombines TRBV15 with TRBJ1-2; D may be TRBD1 (6 bases). Trimming removed 8 bases from V and 7 bases from J, with 11 bases in between. Germline V CDR1 and CDR2: LNHNV, YYDKDF (reference sequence). There are 11 residues in the CDR3.

This sequence joins TRBV19 and TRBJ1-2; no firm D call. The V end was cut by 6 bases, the J end by 8 bases, with 19 bases between. CDR1 LNHDA and CDR2 SQIVND come from the germline V gene (reference sequence). The CDR3 length is 14 residues. CDR3 DNA: TGTGCCAGTAGCACAAACTACCCCACTGGCGGCTACACCTTC. This codes for CASSTNYPTGGYTF.